This TCR beta chain was identified in a study of CD8 T cells in Susac syndrome. There are 12 residues in the CDR3. In germline, CDR1 is MGHDK, CDR2 SYGVNS. The V end was cut by 2 bases, the J end by 7 bases, with 8 bases between. Random hexamers served to reverse transcribe roughly 0.5 to 1 ug RNA. Amplification of TCR beta CDR3 used immunoSEQ multiplex PCR across 54 Vbeta and 13 Jbeta. TCRdb fed the immunoSEQ multiplex PCR reads into MiXCR, producing one record per CDR3 protein. Of 100,000 to 150,000 distinct CDR3 sequences in the sample, approximately 95% were seen once. From blood CD8+ and CD4+ T cells, TCR beta sequences were generated. Negative isolation was used for CD8+ and CD4+ T cells, and FACS enrichment was applied to TEMRA cells.

The clonotype comes from a human donor with multiple sclerosis. The chain employs TRBV25-1 and TRBJ1-1; D perhaps matches TRBD1 (5 bases). Sequenced material: CD8+ T cells from PBMCs. The CDR3 sequence: CASSELGGEAFF. In nucleotides, the CDR3 is TGTGCCAGCAGTGAACTGGGGGGTGAAGCTTTCTTT.